Each of the 12 T cell receptor beta chains below was sequenced from the same sample in a study of T cell clones after liver transplantation (dated by TCRdb to the late 2010s). The library was obtained by the immunoSEQ multiplex PCR assay. TCRdb carries this immuneACCESS record with in-frame sequences only. Its versions omit some clonotypes, under half of them owing to an unresolved V gene in the studies checked, with the rest unexplained. Within this sample are some 10,000 clones, with 60% to 85% of them counted one time only. Together, the top ten hold roughly a quarter of the sample. The specimen comprised CD4+ T cells from blood, sampled 32 months after liver transplant. Source of these receptors: a human patient who received a liver transplant. After a transplant, the donor of the graft may account for some T cells.

The chain has TRBV27 and TRBJ2-7, with 9 positions matching TRBD1. The CDR3 covers 15 residues. Germline V CDR1 and CDR2: MNHEY, SMNVEV (reference sequence). V shed 4 bases, J shed 2 bases, and the junction held 6 bases outside the gene matches. The CDR3 region is CASSSPGQGTYEQYF. In DNA, the CDR3 is TGTGCCAGCAGTTCACCGGGACAGGGTACCTACGAGCAGTACTTC.

The V call is TRBV21-1, the J call TRBJ2-1; the table assigns TRBD2, which was not confirmed against the DNA. TRBV21-1 is assigned pseudogene status. The CDR3 is 16 residues long. The DNA for the CDR3 is TGTGCCAGCAGCAAAGGGACTAGCGGGGGGGCCAATGAGCAGTTCTTC. Amino acids: CASSKGTSGGANEQFF.

This clone came up once. J is TRBJ1-2 and V is TRBV5-1; maybe TRBD1 (6 bases). The CDR3 contains 18 residues. Germline assignment: CDR1 SGHRS and CDR2 YFSETQ. V gave up 3 bases and J gave up 8 bases, with 29 bases separating them. The DNA of the CDR3 is TGCGCCAGCAGCTCCTTTACAGGGAATGCTAGGGTCGATATGGGCTACACCTTC. Translating gives CASSSFTGNARVDMGYTF.

The rearrangement joins TRBV5-6 to TRBJ2-7; D not resolved. The length of the CDR3 is 14 residues. V gave up 6 bases and J gave up 0 bases, with 13 bases separating them. The germline CDR1 and CDR2 sequences are SGHDT and YYEEEE. This CDR3 is CASTLGESSYEQYF. Written as DNA, the CDR3 is TGTGCCAGCACCCTAGGAGAAAGCTCCTACGAGCAGTACTTC.

The chain recombines TRBV9 with TRBJ2-2; TRBD2 matches 12 bases. V trimming: 2 bases; J trimming: 4 bases; junction bases outside the gene matches: 18. The CDR3 length is 21 residues. The germline gives CDR1 SGDLS, CDR2 YYNGEE. CDR3 sequence reads: CASSVPSGLAGGRGGTGELFF. In DNA form, the CDR3 reads TGTGCCAGCAGCGTCCCCTCGGGTCTAGCGGGAGGGCGAGGTGGCACCGGGGAGCTGTTTTTT.

The chain employs TRBV28 and TRBJ2-7, with 9 bases lining up with TRBD2. The trim removed 3 bases at V and 3 bases at J, leaving 0 bases unmatched. In germline, CDR1 is MDHEN, CDR2 SYDVKM. This CDR3 has 13 residues. The CDR3 coding sequence is TGTGCCAGCAGTTTGCGGGGGGGCTACGAGCAGTACTTC. Protein: CASSLRGGYEQYF.

The V call is TRBV7-9, the J call TRBJ2-5; no firm D call. This CDR3 comprises 16 residues. Germline V gene lookup returns CDR1 SEHNR and CDR2 FQNEAQ (reference sequence). Trimming pared 2 bases from V and 1 base from J, leaving 14 bases between. The DNA of the CDR3 is TGTGCCAGCAGCTTATGGCAGGATAAGATCCAAGAGACCCAGTACTTC. It encodes CASSLWQDKIQETQYF.

The chain joins TRBV28 to TRBJ2-7, with 12 bases identical to TRBD1. Germline V gene sequence: CDR1 MDHEN, CDR2 SYDVKM. This CDR3 has 16 amino acids. V lost 4 bases to trimming and J lost 4 bases; unmatched junction nucleotides: 8. The CDR3 nucleotides are TGTGCCAGCAGTTCGTACTCGGGACAGGGGGCTTACGAGCAGTACTTC. Translation: CASSSYSGQGAYEQYF.

V is TRBV4-1 and J is TRBJ2-3; the match to TRBD1 covers 10 bases. V lost 7 bases, J lost 1 base, and 5 bases stayed unmatched. CDR3 length: 15 amino acids. The germline V gene encodes CDR1 MGHRA and CDR2 YSYEKL. CDR3 coding DNA: TGCGCCAGCAACATCGGGACAGGGGGCACAGATACGCAGTATTTT. It is translated as CASNIGTGGTDTQYF.

The chain recombines TRBV5-1 with TRBJ2-5, with D possibly being TRBD1 (5 bases). With 2 bases removed from V and 2 bases from J, the gap between germline ends came to 13 bases. Germline V gene sequence: CDR1 SGHRS, CDR2 YFSETQ. There are 15 residues in the CDR3. This chain's CDR3 is CASSFNPDKQETQYF. CDR3 nucleotide sequence: TGCGCCAGCAGCTTCAACCCGGACAAGCAAGAGACCCAGTACTTC.

In this sample, this clone is medium-sized. The rearrangement joins TRBV2 to TRBJ2-1; the match to TRBD2 covers 8 bases. Germline V CDR1 and CDR2: SNHLY, FYNNEI. V lost 0 bases, J lost 9 bases, and 10 bases stayed unmatched. The CDR3 runs to 16 residues. The CDR3 sequence is CASSEAPVSGIGEQFF. In nucleotides, the CDR3 is TGTGCCAGCAGTGAAGCGCCGGTTAGCGGGATTGGTGAGCAGTTCTTC.

A note on this clone: Compared with germline, one end of the junction differs, possibly owing to a read error. The chain has TRBV6-4 and TRBJ2-2; 12 bases align to TRBD2. Germline-derived CDR1 and CDR2 are MRHNA and SNTAGT. This CDR3 spans 16 amino acids. For the CDR3, the DNA is TGTGCCAGCAGTTACTCGACTAGCGGGAGCACCGGGGAGCTGTTTTTT. As protein: CASSYSTSGSTGELFF.